This TCR beta chain was recorded in a study of cytomegalovirus exposure and HLA in healthy donors. The germline gives CDR1 MGHRA, CDR2 YSYEKL. CDR3 length: 17 residues. Germline trimming cut 4 bases from V and 4 bases from J; bases unmatched to any gene: 10. Healthy bone marrow donors formed the donor group. Study-level points and caveats: Among TCR beta chains, those listed as cytomegalovirus-associated numbered fewer than 200. Researchers reported from a later analysis that most CMV-associated TCR beta chains appeared HLA-restricted. In an earlier analysis, productive rearrangement rates for most beta V segments clustered near 87% or 30%.

In the PCR, 60 Vbeta and 13 Jbeta primers were used. Method: immunoSEQ multiplex PCR; TCRdb's copy keeps in-frame clones and lacks some. The table includes approximately 100,000 clones, about 85% detected once. As to this clone: Its antigen is unidentified.

The chain carries TRBV4-1 and TRBJ2-5; the match to TRBD2 covers 12 bases. Sequencing was done on a sample of PBMCs. This receptor was identified in a man aged 35 to 55 in good health and CMV-seropositive. The CDR3 region is CASSRKTSGSFVETQYF. CDR3 bases: TGCGCCAGCAGCCGCAAGACTAGCGGGAGTTTCGTAGAGACCCAGTACTTC.